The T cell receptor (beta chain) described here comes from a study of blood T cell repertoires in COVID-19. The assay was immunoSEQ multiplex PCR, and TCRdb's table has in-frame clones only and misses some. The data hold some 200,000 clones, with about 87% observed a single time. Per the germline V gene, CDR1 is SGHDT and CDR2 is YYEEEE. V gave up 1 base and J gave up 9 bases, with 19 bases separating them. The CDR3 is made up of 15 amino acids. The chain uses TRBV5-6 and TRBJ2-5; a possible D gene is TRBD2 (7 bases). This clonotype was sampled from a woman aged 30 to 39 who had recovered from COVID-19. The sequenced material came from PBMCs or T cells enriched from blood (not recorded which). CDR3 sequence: CASSLSGTPPWAQYF. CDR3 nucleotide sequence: TGTGCCAGCAGCTTGAGCGGGACACCCCCATGGGCCCAGTACTTC.